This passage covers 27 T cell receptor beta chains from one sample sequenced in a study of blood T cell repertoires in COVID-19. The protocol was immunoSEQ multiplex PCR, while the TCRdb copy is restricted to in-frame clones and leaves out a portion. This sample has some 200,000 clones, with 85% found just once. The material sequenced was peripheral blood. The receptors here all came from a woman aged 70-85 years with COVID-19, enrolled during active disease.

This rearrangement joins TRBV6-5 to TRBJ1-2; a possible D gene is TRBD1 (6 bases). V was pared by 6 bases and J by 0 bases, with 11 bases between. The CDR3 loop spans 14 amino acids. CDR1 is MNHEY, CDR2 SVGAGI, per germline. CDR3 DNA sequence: TGTGCCAGCAGGGAGACAGGATCTAACTATGGCTACACCTTC. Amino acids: CASRETGSNYGYTF.

The CDR3 loop reads CATSREMRGNQPQHF. CDR3 in DNA: TGTGCCACCAGCAGAGAAATGAGGGGCAATCAGCCCCAGCATTTT. The V and J genes are TRBV15 and TRBJ1-5, with D uncertain. The CDR3 has 15 residues. Between the trimmed V and J ends, which lost 0 bases and 2 bases, there was a span of 8 bases. In germline, CDR1 is LNHNV, CDR2 YYDKDF (reference sequence).

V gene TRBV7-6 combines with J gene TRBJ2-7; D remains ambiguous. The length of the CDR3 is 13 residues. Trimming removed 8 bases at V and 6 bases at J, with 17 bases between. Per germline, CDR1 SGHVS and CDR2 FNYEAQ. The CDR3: CASSQTRGAEQYF. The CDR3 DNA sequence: TGTGCCAGCTCCCAGACCCGAGGCGCCGAGCAGTACTTC. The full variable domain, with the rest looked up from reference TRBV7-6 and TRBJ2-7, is GAGVSQSPRYKVTKRGQDVALRCDPISGHVSLYWYRQALGQGPEFLTYFNYEAQQDKSGLPNDRFSAERPEGSISTLTIQRTEQRDSAMYRCASSQTRGAEQYFGPGTRLTVT.

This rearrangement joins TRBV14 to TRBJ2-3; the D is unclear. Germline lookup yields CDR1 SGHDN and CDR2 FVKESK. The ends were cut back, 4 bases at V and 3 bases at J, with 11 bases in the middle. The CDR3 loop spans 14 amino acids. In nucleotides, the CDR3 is TGTGCCAGCAGCCTTCTTAGAAGAACAGATACGCAGTATTTT. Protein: CASSLLRRTDTQYF.

For the CDR3, the DNA is TGTGCCACCAAAAGCGGGGTTGGGTCAGAGACCCAGTACTTC. Encoded protein: CATKSGVGSETQYF. The chain joins TRBV2 to TRBJ2-5; 7 bases are a match to TRBD2. Losses at the gene ends were 10 bases for V and 4 bases for J; bases not matched to a gene: 12. This CDR3 region has 14 residues. CDR1 SNHLY and CDR2 FYNNEI come from the germline V gene.

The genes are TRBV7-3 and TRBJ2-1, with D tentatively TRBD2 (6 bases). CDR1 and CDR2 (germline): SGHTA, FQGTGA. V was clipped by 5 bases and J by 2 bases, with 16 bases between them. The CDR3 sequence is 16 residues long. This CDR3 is CASSVLGGTPYNEQFF. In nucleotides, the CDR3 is TGTGCCAGCAGCGTCCTTGGCGGGACCCCCTACAATGAGCAGTTCTTC.

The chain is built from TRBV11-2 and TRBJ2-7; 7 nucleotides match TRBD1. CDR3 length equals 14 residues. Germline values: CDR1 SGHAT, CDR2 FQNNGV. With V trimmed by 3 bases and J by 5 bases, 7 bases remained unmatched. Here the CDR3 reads CASSFITGVNEQYF. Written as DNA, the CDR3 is TGTGCCAGCAGCTTCATTACAGGGGTTAACGAGCAGTACTTC.

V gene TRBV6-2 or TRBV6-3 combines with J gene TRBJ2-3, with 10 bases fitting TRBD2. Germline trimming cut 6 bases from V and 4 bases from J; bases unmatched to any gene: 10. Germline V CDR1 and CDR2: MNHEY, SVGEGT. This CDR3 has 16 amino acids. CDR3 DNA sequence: TGTGCCAGCAGCACCTCTAGCGGGGGATACGCAGATACGCAGTATTTT. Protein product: CASSTSSGGYADTQYF.

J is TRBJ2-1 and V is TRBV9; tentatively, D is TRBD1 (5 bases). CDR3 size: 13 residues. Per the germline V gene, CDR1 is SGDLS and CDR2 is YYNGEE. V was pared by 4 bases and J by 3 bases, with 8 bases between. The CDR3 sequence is CASSFDSYNEQFF. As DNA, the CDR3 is TGTGCCAGCAGCTTCGACAGCTACAATGAGCAGTTCTTC.

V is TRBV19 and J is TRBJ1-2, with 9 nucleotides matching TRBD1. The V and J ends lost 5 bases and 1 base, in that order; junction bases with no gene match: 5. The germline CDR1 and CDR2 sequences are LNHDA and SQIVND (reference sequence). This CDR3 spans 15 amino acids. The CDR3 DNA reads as TGTGCCAGTAGTTTTGCGGACAGGGGTAACTATGGCTACACCTTC. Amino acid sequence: CASSFADRGNYGYTF.

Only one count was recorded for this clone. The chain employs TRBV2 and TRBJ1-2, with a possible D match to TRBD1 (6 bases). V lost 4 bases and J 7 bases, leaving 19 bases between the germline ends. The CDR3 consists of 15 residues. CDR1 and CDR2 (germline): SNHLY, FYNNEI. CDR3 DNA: TGTGCCAGCAGTGTTGGGCGGGAGGTAGGGGGTGGCTACACCTTC. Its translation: CASSVGREVGGGYTF.

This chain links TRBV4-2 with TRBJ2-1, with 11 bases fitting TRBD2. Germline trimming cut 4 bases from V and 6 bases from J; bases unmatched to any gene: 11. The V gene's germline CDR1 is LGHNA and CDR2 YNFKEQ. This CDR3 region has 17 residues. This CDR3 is CASSLETSGRISNEQFF. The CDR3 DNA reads TGTGCCAGCAGCCTAGAAACTAGCGGGAGAATCTCCAATGAGCAGTTCTTC.

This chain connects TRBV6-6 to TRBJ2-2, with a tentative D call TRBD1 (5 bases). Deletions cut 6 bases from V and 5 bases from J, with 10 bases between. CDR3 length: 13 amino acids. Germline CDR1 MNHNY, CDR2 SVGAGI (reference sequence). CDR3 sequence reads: CASRGLRTGELFF. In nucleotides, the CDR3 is TGTGCCAGCAGGGGGCTTAGGACCGGGGAGCTGTTTTTT.

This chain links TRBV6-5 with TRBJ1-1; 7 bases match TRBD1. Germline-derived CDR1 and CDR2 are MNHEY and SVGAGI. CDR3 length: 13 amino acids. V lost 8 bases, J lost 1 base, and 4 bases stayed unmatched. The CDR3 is CASPGQTNTEAFF. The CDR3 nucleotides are TGTGCCAGCCCGGGACAGACGAACACTGAAGCTTTCTTT.

CDR3 protein: CASNRVLEETQYF. The DNA of the CDR3 is TGTGCCAGCAATCGCGTCCTAGAAGAGACCCAGTACTTC. The J gene is TRBJ2-5, the V gene TRBV9; no reliable D call. Trimming cost V 6 bases and J 3 bases, with 12 bases left between them. This CDR3 has 13 amino acids. CDR1 SGDLS and CDR2 YYNGEE come from the germline V gene.

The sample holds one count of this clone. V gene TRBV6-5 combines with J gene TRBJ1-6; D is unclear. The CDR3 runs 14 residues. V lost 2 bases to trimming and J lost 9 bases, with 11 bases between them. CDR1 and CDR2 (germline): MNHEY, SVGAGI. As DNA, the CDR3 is TGTGCCAGCAGTTACAGTGGCTTGTCTTCACCCCTCCACTTT. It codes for CASSYSGLSSPLHF.

Written as DNA, the CDR3 is TGTGCCAGCAGCTACTCCGGGGTTGCTGGAAACACCATATATTTT. Amino acids: CASSYSGVAGNTIYF. The chain recombines TRBV11-3 with TRBJ1-3, with D unclear. The CDR3 has 15 amino acids. Germline V lookup: CDR1 SGHNT, CDR2 YENEEA. Trimming removed 4 bases from V and 2 bases from J, with 12 bases in between.

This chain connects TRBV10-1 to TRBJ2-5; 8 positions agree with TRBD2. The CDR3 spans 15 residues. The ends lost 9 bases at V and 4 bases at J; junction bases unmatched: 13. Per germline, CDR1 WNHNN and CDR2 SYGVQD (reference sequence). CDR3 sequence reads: CARPSGTSPPETQYF. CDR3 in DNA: TGCGCCAGGCCCTCCGGGACTAGTCCCCCAGAGACCCAGTACTTC.

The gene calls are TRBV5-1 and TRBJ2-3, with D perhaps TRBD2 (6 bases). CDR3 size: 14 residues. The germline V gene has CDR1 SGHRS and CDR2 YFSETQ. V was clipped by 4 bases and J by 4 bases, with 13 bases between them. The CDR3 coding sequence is TGCGCCAGCAGCATGCAGACTAGTTCAGATACGCAGTATTTT. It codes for CASSMQTSSDTQYF.

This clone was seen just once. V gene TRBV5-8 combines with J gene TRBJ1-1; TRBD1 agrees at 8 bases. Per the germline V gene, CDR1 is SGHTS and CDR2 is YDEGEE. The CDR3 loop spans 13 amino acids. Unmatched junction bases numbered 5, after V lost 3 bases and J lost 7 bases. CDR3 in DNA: TGTGCCAGCAGCTCCCTCGACAGGGGTGAAGCTTTCTTT. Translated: CASSSLDRGEAFF.

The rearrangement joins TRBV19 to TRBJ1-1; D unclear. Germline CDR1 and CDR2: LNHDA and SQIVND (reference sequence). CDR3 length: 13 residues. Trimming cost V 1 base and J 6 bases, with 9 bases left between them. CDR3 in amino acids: CASSIVVTAEAFF. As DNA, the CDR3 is TGTGCCAGTAGTATAGTAGTAACAGCTGAAGCTTTCTTT.

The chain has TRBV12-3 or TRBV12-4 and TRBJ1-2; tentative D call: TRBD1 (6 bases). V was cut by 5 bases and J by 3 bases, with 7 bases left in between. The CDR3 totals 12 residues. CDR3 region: CASSRTDYGYTF. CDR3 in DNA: TGTGCCAGCAGTCGGACAGACTATGGCTACACCTTC.

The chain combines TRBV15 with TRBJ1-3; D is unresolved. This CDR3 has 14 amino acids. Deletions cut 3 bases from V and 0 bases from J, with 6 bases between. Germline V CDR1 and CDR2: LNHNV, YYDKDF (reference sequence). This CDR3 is CATSRAGSGNTIYF. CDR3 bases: TGTGCCACCAGCAGGGCAGGCTCTGGAAACACCATATATTTT. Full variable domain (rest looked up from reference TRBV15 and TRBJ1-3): DAMVIQNPRYQVTQFGKPVTLSCSQTLNHNVMYWYQQKSSQAPKLLFHYYDKDFNNEADTPDNFQSRRPNTSFCFLDIRSPGLGDTAMYLCATSRAGSGNTIYFGEGSWLTVV.

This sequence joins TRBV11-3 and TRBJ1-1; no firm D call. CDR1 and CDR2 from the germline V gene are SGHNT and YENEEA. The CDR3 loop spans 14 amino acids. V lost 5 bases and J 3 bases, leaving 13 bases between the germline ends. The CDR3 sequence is CASSPGREDTEAFF. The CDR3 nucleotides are TGTGCCAGCAGCCCCGGACGGGAAGACACTGAAGCTTTCTTT.

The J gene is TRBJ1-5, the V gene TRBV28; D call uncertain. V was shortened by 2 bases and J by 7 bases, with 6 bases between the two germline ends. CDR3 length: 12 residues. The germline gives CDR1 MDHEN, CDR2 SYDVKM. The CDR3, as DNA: TGTGCCAGCAGTTTAGAAGCCCAGCCCCAGCATTTT. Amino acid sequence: CASSLEAQPQHF.

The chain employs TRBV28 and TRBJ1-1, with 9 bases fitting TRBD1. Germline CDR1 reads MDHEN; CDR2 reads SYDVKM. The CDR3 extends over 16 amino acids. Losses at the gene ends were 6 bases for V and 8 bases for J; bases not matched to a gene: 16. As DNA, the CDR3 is TGTGCCAGCAGATACCCTGGGACAGGGAGGGGGAGGGAAGCTTTCTTT. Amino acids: CASRYPGTGRGREAFF.

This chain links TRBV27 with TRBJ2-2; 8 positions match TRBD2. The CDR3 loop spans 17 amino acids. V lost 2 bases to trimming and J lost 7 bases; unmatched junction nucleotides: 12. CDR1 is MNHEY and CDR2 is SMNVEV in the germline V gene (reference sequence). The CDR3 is CASSLGAGDLLIGELFF. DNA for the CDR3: TGTGCCAGCAGTTTAGGAGCGGGAGATTTGCTTATCGGGGAGCTGTTTTTT.